These 8 T cell receptor beta chains originate from one sample sequenced in a study of T cell responses to AZD1222 COVID-19 vaccine. Assay used: immunoSEQ multiplex PCR; TCRdb lists only in-frame clones, some missing. The data show 100,000 or so clones, about 90% seen once. Sequenced here: peripheral blood, sampled 28 days after the second AZD1222 dose. The source is an adult who received the AZD1222 COVID-19 vaccine.

The chain links TRBV5-1 to TRBJ1-1; 8 bases agree with TRBD1. From germline, CDR1 is SGHRS and CDR2 YFSETQ. Trimming took 2 bases from V and 0 from J; bases not matched to a gene: 6. The length of the CDR3 is 16 residues. The CDR3, as DNA: TGCGCCAGCAGCTTTGCGACAGGGGCGATGAACACTGAAGCTTTCTTT. Its protein product is CASSFATGAMNTEAFF.

The J gene is TRBJ1-1, the V gene TRBV18, with D unresolved. Germline V gene data show CDR1 as KGHSH and CDR2 as LQKENI. The CDR3 extends over 11 amino acids. V lost 3 bases and J lost 6, with 5 bases in between. In nucleotides, the CDR3 is TGTGCCAGCTCACCGGGTCCTGAAGCTTTCTTT. Protein product: CASSPGPEAFF.

The chain has TRBV14 and TRBJ2-7, with 16 bases matching TRBD2. Germline V gene sequence: CDR1 SGHDN, CDR2 FVKESK. The CDR3 is made up of 19 amino acids. Germline trimming cut 3 bases from V and 7 bases from J; bases unmatched to any gene: 15. CDR3 sequence reads: CASSQPGTSGRGGEWEQYF. The CDR3 DNA reads as TGTGCCAGCAGCCAGCCCGGGACTAGCGGGAGGGGCGGGGAGTGGGAGCAGTACTTC. The whole variable domain, filled in from reference TRBV14 and TRBJ2-7, reads EAGVTQFPSHSVIEKGQTVTLRCDPISGHDNLYWYRRVMGKEIKFLLHFVKESKQDESGMPNNRFLAERTGGTYSTLKVQPAELEDSGVYFCASSQPGTSGRGGEWEQYFGPGTRLTVT.

The table lists this clone with a count of one. V and J are TRBV30 and TRBJ2-2; D not resolved. The CDR3 covers 16 residues. The germline V gene has CDR1 GTSNPN and CDR2 SVGIG (reference sequence). V dropped 0 bases and J dropped 4 bases, with 15 bases sitting between them. CDR3 DNA: TGTGCCTGGAGTGTACTGGGTGGCCGTCCCACCGGGGAGCTGTTTTTT. Protein product: CAWSVLGGRPTGELFF.

V usage is TRBV10-2 and J usage is TRBJ2-7; D gene ambiguous. The CDR3 length is 13 residues. Trimming cost V 10 bases and J 0 bases, with 13 bases left between them. CDR1 is WSHSY, CDR2 SAAADI, per germline. DNA for the CDR3: TGCGCCACCCAGGACGGCACCTCCTACGAGCAGTACTTC. This encodes CATQDGTSYEQYF.

This sequence joins TRBV5-1 and TRBJ2-5, with 11 positions matching TRBD1. Per germline, CDR1 SGHRS and CDR2 YFSETQ. The CDR3 loop spans 16 amino acids. V shed 4 bases, J shed 0 bases, and the junction held 5 bases outside the gene matches. The CDR3 DNA is TGCGCCAGCAGCGCCGGGACAGGGGGGTACCAAGAGACCCAGTACTTC. Its translation is CASSAGTGGYQETQYF.

The genes are TRBV3-1 (or the pseudogene TRBV3-2) and TRBJ2-1, with D possibly being TRBD2 (6 bases). The V end was cut by 2 bases, the J end by 6 bases, with 8 bases between. This CDR3 contains 13 residues. CDR1 LGHDT and CDR2 YNNKEL come from the germline V gene (reference sequence). The CDR3: CASSQTGLNEQFF. In DNA form, the CDR3 reads TGTGCCAGCAGCCAAACGGGACTCAATGAGCAGTTCTTC.

J is TRBJ1-1 and V is TRBV27; D unclear. This CDR3 is built from 13 residues. Germline V gene sequence: CDR1 MNHEY, CDR2 SMNVEV (reference sequence). Trimming took off 6 bases at V and 6 bases at J, with 14 bases between the two ends. CDR3 sequence reads: CASRMLGVSEAFF. The DNA of the CDR3 is TGTGCCAGCAGAATGCTCGGGGTATCTGAAGCTTTCTTT.